A single sample gave rise to the 5 T cell receptor beta chains below, sequenced in a study of blood T cell repertoires in COVID-19. The data were produced by immunoSEQ multiplex PCR, yet TCRdb's version contains in-frame clones alone and is incomplete. The sample contains fewer than 650,000 clones, roughly nine tenths of which appear only once. The specimen was peripheral blood. These receptors were collected from a woman aged 45-65 years with COVID-19, enrolled during active disease.

This rearrangement joins TRBV7-2 to TRBJ2-1; 7 bases line up with TRBD2. The length of the CDR3 is 14 residues. V lost 5 bases, J lost 5 bases, and 6 bases stayed unmatched. Germline CDR1 SGHTA, CDR2 FQGNSA. The CDR3 DNA reads as TGTGCCAGCAGCGTCTCGACTAGCAACAATGAGCAGTTCTTC. Residues: CASSVSTSNNEQFF.

The chain carries TRBV28 and TRBJ2-7; possible D gene TRBD1, 7 bases. Germline lookup yields CDR1 MDHEN and CDR2 SYDVKM. The CDR3 runs 15 residues. Trimming removed 3 bases from V and 5 bases from J, with 17 bases in between. CDR3 amino acids: CASSLRGRGNHEQYF. Written as DNA, the CDR3 is TGTGCCAGCAGTTTGAGGGGGCGCGGGAACCACGAGCAGTACTTC.

Notes on this clone: This may be a read error: a much more frequent sequence differs by one nucleotide. Distinct nucleotide sequences in the sample also encode this CDR3. The chain has TRBV11-2 and TRBJ2-7; weak D call: TRBD1 (5 bases). V was pared by 1 base and J by 2 bases, with 6 bases between. Per germline, CDR1 SGHAT and CDR2 FQNNGV. The CDR3 loop spans 13 amino acids. This CDR3 is CASSLGQPYEQYF. Here the CDR3 DNA reads TGTGCCAGCAGCTTAGGACAGCCCTACGAGCAGTACTTC. Complete variable domain (other parts from reference TRBV11-2 and TRBJ2-7): EAGVAQSPRYKIIEKRQSVAFWCNPISGHATLYWYQQILGQGPKLLIQFQNNGVVDDSQLPKDRFSAERLKGVDSTLKIQPAKLEDSAVYLCASSLGQPYEQYFGPGTRLTVT.

The V and J genes are TRBV20-1 and TRBJ2-5; 10 nucleotides line up with TRBD1. Germline loops: CDR1 DFQATT, CDR2 SNEGSKA (reference sequence). J lost 1 base, V lost 3 bases, and 5 bases had no gene match. The CDR3 length is 15 residues. The CDR3, as DNA: TGCAGTGCTAGTTGGGACAGGGGCTTCCAAGAGACCCAGTACTTC. Protein product: CSASWDRGFQETQYF.

V gene TRBV5-6 combines with J gene TRBJ1-4, with no clear D. Germline V lookup: CDR1 SGHDT, CDR2 YYEEEE. This CDR3 is 15 amino acids long. Trimming removed 4 bases from V and 2 bases from J, with 12 bases in between. CDR3 sequence reads: CASSLELGTNEKLFF. The DNA for the CDR3 is TGTGCCAGCAGCCTCGAGCTCGGGACTAATGAAAAACTGTTTTTT.